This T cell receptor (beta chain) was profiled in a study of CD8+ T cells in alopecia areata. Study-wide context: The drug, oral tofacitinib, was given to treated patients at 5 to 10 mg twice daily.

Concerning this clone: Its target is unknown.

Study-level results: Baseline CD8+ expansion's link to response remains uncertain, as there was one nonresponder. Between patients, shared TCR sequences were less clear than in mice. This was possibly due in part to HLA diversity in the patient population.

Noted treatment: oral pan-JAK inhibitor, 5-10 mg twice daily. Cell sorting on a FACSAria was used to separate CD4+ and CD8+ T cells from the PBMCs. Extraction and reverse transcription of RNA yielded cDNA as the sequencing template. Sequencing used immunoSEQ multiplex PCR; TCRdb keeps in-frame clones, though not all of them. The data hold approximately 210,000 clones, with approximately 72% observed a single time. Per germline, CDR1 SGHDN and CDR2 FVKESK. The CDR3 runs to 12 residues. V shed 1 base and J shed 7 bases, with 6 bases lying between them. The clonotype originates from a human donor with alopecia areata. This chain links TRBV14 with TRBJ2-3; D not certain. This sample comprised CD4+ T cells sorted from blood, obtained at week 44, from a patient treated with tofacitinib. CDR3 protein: CASSQAINTQYF. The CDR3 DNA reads TGTGCCAGCAGCCAAGCTATAAATACGCAGTATTTT.